These T cell receptor beta chains were read from a single sample in a study of blood T cells in healthy people across ages. TCRdb re-called the 5' RACE reads through MiXCR, storing one row per CDR3 protein. The sample contains about 670,000 distinct CDR3 sequences, more than 45% of which appear only once. Sequencing used blood. The receptors here all came from an elderly woman in good health. Each CDR3 is given without its conserved first and last residue.

TRBV7-9	TRBJ1-1	ASSLAFGSGTEAF
TRBV5-1	TRBJ2-1	ASSLDVAVYNEQF
TRBV12-3/TRBV12-4	TRBJ1-2	ASSLPGGYT
TRBV5-5	TRBJ2-1	ASSGTSGGAGSYNEQF
TRBV4-1	TRBJ2-3	ASSRRPGGRSDTQY
TRBV4-1	TRBJ1-5	ASSQDSGGSQPQH
TRBV12-3/TRBV12-4	TRBJ2-3	ASSGTRDRTDTQY
TRBV27	TRBJ2-1	ASNPTSGSFHEQF
TRBV9	TRBJ2-1	ASSTGTVVNEQF
TRBV6-6	TRBJ2-1	ASSRLGSSVYEQF
TRBV2	TRBJ2-3	ASTEAGLTDTQY
TRBV7-9	TRBJ1-5	ASSPRTGFDQPQH
TRBV29-1	TRBJ2-1	SVEGGSVSYNEQF
TRBV7-6	TRBJ2-7	ASSLGVGGSYEQY
TRBV6-5	TRBJ1-5	ASSGTGRGNQPQH
TRBV11-1	TRBJ2-5	ASSVDRGRFQY
TRBV2	TRBJ2-5	ASGGSYTEQY
TRBV12-3/TRBV12-4	NA	ASSLTVRSSYNEQY
TRBV6-6	NA	ASSYSDRHSYNEQY
TRBV6-5	TRBJ2-1	ASNQGGSYNEQF
TRBV5-1	TRBJ1-6	ASSFGNTNSPLH
TRBV2	TRBJ1-2	VSSERRYYGYT